Each of the 21 T cell receptor beta chains below was sequenced from the same sample in a study of T cell repertoires in aging, cancer and after chemotherapy. Multiplex touch-down PCR with TRB-A/B primers amplified rearranged V-D-J TRB sequences. TCRdb reanalysed the multiplex PCR reads using MiXCR and keeps one entry per CDR3 protein. The sample yields about 11,000 distinct CDR3 sequences, 40% to 45% seen once. Peripheral blood genomic DNA, not sorted cells or RNA, was the template. Specimen: blood. The source of these receptors is a human donor in good health.

The J gene is TRBJ1-2, the V gene TRBV5-6, with D possibly TRBD1 on 6 matching bases. The CDR3 is made up of 13 amino acids. Germline V gives CDR1 SGHDT, CDR2 YYEEEE. V lost 5 bases, J lost 6 bases, and 14 bases lay in between. CDR3 DNA: TGTGCCAGCAGAAGGGACACCTTGGATGGCTACACCTTC. It specifies CASRRDTLDGYTF. The entire variable domain, with the rest obtained from reference TRBV5-6 and TRBJ1-2, is as follows: DAGVTQSPTHLIKTRGQQVTLRCSPKSGHDTVSWYQQALGQGPQFIFQYYEEEERQRGNFPDRFSGHQFPNYSSELNVNALLLGDSALYLCASRRDTLDGYTFGSGTRLTVV.

This clonotype was detected only a few times. The rearrangement uses TRBV12-3 or TRBV12-4 and TRBJ1-2, with 9 bases that match TRBD1. J lost 0 bases, V lost 5 bases, and 1 base had no gene match. The CDR3 loop spans 14 amino acids. The CDR3 region has the DNA TGTGCCAGCAGTAGACAGGGGGCTAACTATGGCTACACCTTC. Encoded protein: CASSRQGANYGYTF.

This clonotype was picked up a small number of times. This chain links TRBV12-3 or TRBV12-4 with TRBJ1-1; D gene unclear. The CDR3 covers 12 residues. The V gene lost 3 bases and the J gene lost 5 bases, with 7 bases spanning the gap. The CDR3 reads CASSFSDTEAFF. In DNA form, the CDR3 reads TGTGCCAGCAGTTTTTCCGATACTGAAGCTTTCTTT.

The chain combines TRBV13 with TRBJ2-2; 8 bases map to TRBD1. CDR3 size: 16 residues. Per germline, CDR1 PRHDT and CDR2 FYEKMQ (reference sequence). Trimming cost V 2 bases and J 4 bases; bases outside gene matches: 6. Written as DNA, the CDR3 is TGTGCCAGCAGCTTATACTTGGACAGGGTCACCGGGGAGCTGTTTTTT. Its protein is CASSLYLDRVTGELFF. The full variable domain, with the rest looked up from reference TRBV13 and TRBJ2-2, is AAGVIQSPRHLIKEKRETATLKCYPIPRHDTVYWYQQGPGQDPQFLISFYEKMQSDKGSIPDRFSAQQFSDYHSELNMSSLELGDSALYFCASSLYLDRVTGELFFGEGSRLTVL.

This clonotype came up a few times. This chain links TRBV20-1 with TRBJ1-5; no definite D call. The CDR3 has 16 amino acids. Germline CDR1 is DFQATT and CDR2 is SNEGSKA (reference sequence). V lost 2 bases, J lost 0 bases, and 14 bases lay in between. CDR3 DNA: TGCAGTGCTAGACACGGCAACCTTTATAGCAATCAGCCCCAGCATTTT. It translates to CSARHGNLYSNQPQHF.

J is TRBJ1-2 and V is TRBV12-3 or TRBV12-4, with D perhaps TRBD1 (6 bases). Trimming cost V 6 bases and J 6 bases, with 11 bases left between them. This CDR3 is built from 12 residues. CDR3 nucleotide sequence: TGTGCCAGCAGACCAGGGGCGGATGGCTACACCTTC. This gives the protein CASRPGADGYTF.

This clonotype was observed a handful of times. The chain joins TRBV4-3 to TRBJ1-4; 8 bases are a match to TRBD1. Germline-derived CDR1 and CDR2 are LGHNA and YSLEER. The J segment lost 4 bases and the V segment lost 0 bases, leaving 4 bases of the junction unmatched. This CDR3 comprises 16 residues. The CDR3, as DNA: TGCGCCAGCAGCCAAGATCCAGGGGGCGATAATGAAAAACTGTTTTTT. Encoded protein: CASSQDPGGDNEKLFF.

V is TRBV10-3 and J is TRBJ1-1, with D unclear. The CDR3 runs 14 residues. V shed 2 bases and J shed 1 base, with 8 bases lying between them. The V gene's germline CDR1 is ENHRY and CDR2 SYGVKD. The CDR3 reads CAISEGRENTEAFF. The CDR3 region has the DNA TGTGCCATCAGTGAGGGCAGAGAGAACACTGAAGCTTTCTTT.

The J gene is TRBJ1-5, the V gene TRBV20-1; D is perhaps TRBD1 (5 bases). CDR3 length: 13 residues. Trimming took 5 bases from V and 2 from J, leaving 10 bases between them. In germline, CDR1 is DFQATT, CDR2 SNEGSKA (reference sequence). CDR3 bases: TGCAGTGCTGCCCGGGGGGGCAATCAGCCCCAGCATTTT. Protein: CSAARGGNQPQHF.

The chain links TRBV3-1 to TRBJ2-3; a weak D match, TRBD1 (6 bases). Germline-derived CDR1 and CDR2 are LGHDT and YNNKEL (reference sequence). The V and J ends lost 0 bases and 2 bases respectively, with 12 bases between them. This CDR3 has 16 residues. CDR3 residues: CASSQDFGGLTDTQYF. The CDR3, as DNA: TGTGCCAGCAGCCAAGATTTTGGGGGCCTCACAGATACGCAGTATTTT.

The chain links TRBV12-3 or TRBV12-4 to TRBJ2-2; D may be TRBD1 (5 bases). V shed 3 bases and J shed 2 bases, with 10 bases lying between them. This CDR3 has 15 amino acids. CDR3 sequence (DNA): TGTGCCAGCAGTTTTCAGGGTGGTAACACCGGGGAGCTGTTTTTT. It is translated as CASSFQGGNTGELFF.

This clonotype has only a few counts. The chain links TRBV7-2 to TRBJ2-1, with 12 bases aligning to TRBD2. Germline CDR1 and CDR2: SGHTA and FQGNSA. V shed 5 bases and J 0 bases; nucleotides not matched to a gene: 8. This CDR3 has 18 residues. The CDR3, as DNA: TGTGCCAGCAGCAGGACTAGCGGGAACACGGGCTCCTACAATGAGCAGTTCTTC. It is translated as CASSRTSGNTGSYNEQFF.

V is TRBV19 and J is TRBJ2-3, with D possibly TRBD2 on 5 matching bases. Per germline, CDR1 LNHDA and CDR2 SQIVND (reference sequence). The V end lost 1 base, the J end lost 2 bases, and 13 bases lay between the germline ends. This CDR3 is built from 16 residues. The CDR3 nucleotides read TGTGCCAGTAGTATAGGGGCGGGCCCATTCACAGATACGCAGTATTTT. It yields the protein CASSIGAGPFTDTQYF.

This chain connects TRBV7-2 to TRBJ1-2; D remains unclear. Germline-derived CDR1 and CDR2 are SGHTA and FQGNSA. There are 14 residues in the CDR3. V was trimmed by 4 bases and J by 8 bases, leaving 17 bases between them. The CDR3 nucleotides read TGTGCCAGCAGCTCCGTACCATGGGGAGAGGGCTACACCTTC. Protein: CASSSVPWGEGYTF.

This clonotype turned up a few times. This chain joins TRBV19 and TRBJ2-2, with 11 bases that match TRBD1. The V gene end was trimmed by 10 bases and the J gene end by 4 bases; junction bases not matched to a gene: 2. Germline loops: CDR1 LNHDA, CDR2 SQIVND (reference sequence). There are 13 residues in the CDR3. The CDR3 loop is CATGQGATGELFF. The CDR3 DNA sequence: TGTGCCACCGGACAGGGGGCCACCGGGGAGCTGTTTTTT.

V and J are TRBV6-1 and TRBJ2-5, with D tentatively TRBD2 (6 bases). CDR1 MNHNS and CDR2 SASEGT come from the germline V gene. Between the trimmed V and J ends, which lost 1 base and 5 bases, there was a span of 14 bases. The CDR3 spans 15 residues. The CDR3 sequence is CASSEESGGAETQYF. The CDR3 DNA sequence: TGTGCCAGCAGTGAAGAGTCGGGCGGGGCCGAGACCCAGTACTTC.

This chain connects TRBV21-1 to TRBJ2-7. TRBV21-1 is a recognized pseudogene. The CDR3 loop spans 12 amino acids. The CDR3 DNA sequence: TGTGCCAGCAGCAGGCACACAGACGAGCAGTACTTC. This encodes CASSRHTDEQYF.

The chain has TRBV29-1 and TRBJ1-4, with D possibly being TRBD1 (5 bases). The germline V gene has CDR1 SQVTM and CDR2 ANQGSEA. This CDR3 spans 13 amino acids. The V end was cut by 2 bases, the J end by 8 bases, with 12 bases between. CDR3 bases: TGCAGCGTTGAACCGGGGCTTGGGGAAAAACTGTTTTTT. Amino acids: CSVEPGLGEKLFF.

The chain uses TRBV19 and TRBJ2-1; 11 bases map to TRBD2. CDR1 and CDR2 from the germline V gene are LNHDA and SQIVND (reference sequence). This CDR3 is built from 14 residues. V shed 5 bases, J shed 14 bases, and the junction held 11 bases outside the gene matches. In DNA, the CDR3 is TGTGCCAGTAGTCTAAGACTAGCGGGGCACCTTAAGTTCTTC. This codes for CASSLRLAGHLKFF.

The chain combines TRBV6-6 with TRBJ1-2; D is unclear. The CDR3 length is 12 residues. Trimming removed 5 bases from V and 8 bases from J, with 12 bases in between. CDR1 and CDR2 (germline): MNHNY, SVGAGI (reference sequence). As DNA, the CDR3 is TGTGCCAGCAGTATAGGGCCACTCGGCTACACCTTC. Protein: CASSIGPLGYTF.

The rearrangement joins TRBV12-3 or TRBV12-4 to TRBJ2-7; D may be TRBD2 (7 bases). Between the trimmed V and J ends, which lost 6 bases and 0 bases, there was a span of 18 bases. This CDR3 has 16 amino acids. The CDR3 loop is CASSLGRGLTSYEQYF. Here the CDR3 DNA reads TGTGCCAGCAGCTTGGGCAGGGGACTAACCTCCTACGAGCAGTACTTC.